This is a list of T cell receptor beta chains from one sample in a study of blood T cells in healthy people across ages. MiXCR, run by TCRdb on the 5' RACE reads, gives a single entry per CDR3 protein. The table shows 1.5 million to 2 million distinct CDR3 sequences, with roughly 30% occurring only once. Sequences were obtained from blood. These receptors originate from a woman under 40 in good health. CDR3s include the opening cysteine and the closing phenylalanine or tryptophan. D genes are given only for firm matches. Some rows have no size entry. The others give once, few or many, or a class for an expanded clone.

d_call clone_size j_call v_call cdr3_nt cdr3_aa
. . TRBJ2-1 TRBV5-1 TGCGCCAGCAGCTTGGAAGGAGGGGGGGGAGTCAATGAGCAGTTCTTC CASSLEGGGGVNEQFF
. . TRBJ1-5 TRBV7-6 TGTGCCAGCAGCTGGGGCGGGGTGGGATACGGTTTCAGCAATCAGCCCCAGCATTTT CASSWGGVGYGFSNQPQHF
TRBD2 . TRBJ2-4 TRBV28 TGTGCCAGCAGGGGCTCGGGGGGGGGCAAAAACATTCAGTACTTC CASRGSGGGKNIQYF
TRBD1 few TRBJ1-2 TRBV12-3/TRBV12-4 TGTGCCAGCAGACAGCGACAGGGAAGGTATGGCTACACCTTC CASRQRQGRYGYTF
. . TRBJ2-4 TRBV5-6 TGTGCCAGCAGCTTTCCACCGACAGTGTCAGAGTACTTC CASSFPPTVSEYF
TRBD2 few TRBJ2-7 TRBV5-1 TGCGCCAGCAGCTTGGATCCTAGCGGGGAGACCTACGAGCAGTACTTC CASSLDPSGETYEQYF
TRBD2 few TRBJ2-1 TRBV5-1 TGCGCCAGCAGCTTGGATATGACTAGCGGAGTCAATGAGCAGTTCTTC CASSLDMTSGVNEQFF
. . TRBJ2-1 TRBV5-1 TGCGCCAGCAGCCCCCGGAGTAGCGGGGACAGTGAGCAGTTCTTC CASSPRSSGDSEQFF
. many TRBJ2-7 TRBV5-1 TGCGCCAGCAGCGGCCAGGGATTCTCCTACGAGCAGTACTTC CASSGQGFSYEQYF
TRBD2 many TRBJ2-7 TRBV6-6 TGTGCCACCGGTGGGACTAGCGGCTACGAGCAGTACTTC CATGGTSGYEQYF
. many TRBJ2-7 TRBV18 TGTGCCAGCTCACCATCATCCTTCTACGAGCAGTACTTC CASSPSSFYEQYF
. few TRBJ2-3 TRBV20-1 TGCAGTGCCGTCAGCATGGTTACTAGCACAGATACGCAGTATTTT CSAVSMVTSTDTQYF
TRBD1 . TRBJ1-4 TRBV6-1 TGTGCCAGCAGTGAAGCCACAGGGGGCTTGGTCTCGATCGAAAAACTGTTTTTT CASSEATGGLVSIEKLFF
. . TRBJ1-2 TRBV2 TGTGCCAGCAGACGACAGGATATAGGTGGCTACACCTTC CASRRQDIGGYTF
. few TRBJ1-1 TRBV9 TGTGCCAGCAGCGTAGAAGCCAGCTTGAACACTGAGGCTTTCTTT CASSVEASLNTEAFF
. . TRBJ1-1 TRBV6-5 TGTGCCAGCAGTTTAGGCCCTGGAGGGTACACTGAAGCTTTCTTT CASSLGPGGYTEAFF
. many TRBJ2-7 TRBV11-2 TGTGCCAGCAGCTTGGCTGCGGTAAGGGGATTCTCCTACGAGCAGTACTTC CASSLAAVRGFSYEQYF
. many TRBJ1-5 TRBV18 TGCGCCAGCAGCCCCGGTGGTAGGGGAAATCAGCCCCAGCATTTT CASSPGGRGNQPQHF
TRBD1 . TRBJ2-5 TRBV12-3/TRBV12-4 TGTGCCAGCAACCGACAGGGGTTTGAGACCCAGTACTTC CASNRQGFETQYF
. many TRBJ2-1 TRBV4-3 TGCGCCAGCAGGGGTCTCGGTGGTGAGCAGTTCTTC CASRGLGGEQFF
TRBD2 . TRBJ2-7 TRBV4-3 TGCGCCAGCAGCCAAGATCTGGGACTAGCGGGAGGAATTAACGAGCAGTACTTC CASSQDLGLAGGINEQYF
. few TRBJ2-7 TRBV10-2 TGCGCCAGCAGGGACTATGCGGTGGCCTACGAGCAGTACTTC CASRDYAVAYEQYF
TRBD2 many TRBJ2-7 TRBV14 TGTGCCAGCAGCCAAGATTTAGGACTAGCGGGAAGCTACGAGCAGTACTTC CASSQDLGLAGSYEQYF
. . TRBJ1-5 TRBV20-1 TGCAGTGCTTCGGGGGCTGGGCAGCCCCAGCATTTT CSASGAGQPQHF
TRBD2 . TRBJ2-7 TRBV5-8 TGTGCCTGCAGCTTGGGGACTAGCGGGAGCAACGAGCAGTACTTC CACSLGTSGSNEQYF
TRBD2 . TRBJ2-1 TRBV20-1 TGCAGTGCTGGATCGGGGCTAGCGGGCAATGAGCAGTTCTTC CSAGSGLAGNEQFF
. few TRBJ2-6 TRBV7-2 TGTGCCAGCAGCTTACACGGGCCTGGGGCCAACGTCCTGACTTTC CASSLHGPGANVLTF
TRBD2 few TRBJ2-1 TRBV7-3 TGTGCCAGCAGCCCCCTAGCGGGGGTCGGTAGTGAGCAGTTCTTC CASSPLAGVGSEQFF
TRBD1 . TRBJ2-7 TRBV10-2 TGCGCCAGCAGAGAGGACAGGCAGTTCTACGAGCAGTACTTC CASREDRQFYEQYF
TRBD1 . TRBJ1-6 TRBV20-1 TGCAGTGCTAGAGACTATCGGACAGGGCAAGATTCACCCCCCCACTTT CSARDYRTGQDSPPHF
. . TRBJ2-7 TRBV12-3/TRBV12-4 TGTGCCAGCAGGCAGGGGGGGGGCCACGAGCAGTACTTC CASRQGGGHEQYF
TRBD1 few TRBJ1-1 TRBV6-5 TGTGCCAGCACCGGGACAGGGGGCGCCCCGGAAGCTTTCTTT CASTGTGGAPEAFF
. . TRBJ1-2 TRBV2 TGTGCCAGCAGTGCGATGGAAGCAGGCTATGGCTACACCTTC CASSAMEAGYGYTF
. . TRBJ2-5 TRBV21-1 TGTGCCAGCAGCAAAATGCCGGACAGGCTAATACAAGAGACCCAGTACTTC CASSKMPDRLIQETQYF
. few TRBJ2-1 TRBV7-3 TGTGCCAGCAGCTTGAGACCAGATTCCTACAATGAGCAGTTCTTC CASSLRPDSYNEQFF
TRBD1 . TRBJ2-7 TRBV20-1 TGCAGCTCGGGACAGGGAGTTTACGAGCAGTACTTC CSSGQGVYEQYF
. few TRBJ1-2 TRBV6-5 TGTGCCAGCGAGGGAAATGGCTACACCTTC CASEGNGYTF
. . TRBJ2-1 TRBV4-3 TGCGCCAGCAGCCAACGGCGTCTTGAATACAATGAGCAGTTCTTC CASSQRRLEYNEQFF
. few TRBJ1-1 TRBV5-4 TGTGCCAGCAGCGGACCCGGGACCGTCGACACTGAAGCTTTCTTT CASSGPGTVDTEAFF
TRBD2 few TRBJ2-1 TRBV11-2 TGTGCCAGCAGCTCCTCTGATAGCGGGAGGGCCGGTGAGCAGTTCTTC CASSSSDSGRAGEQFF
TRBD1 . TRBJ2-5 TRBV19 TGTGCCAGTAAGGCCCAAGGGGACAGCCGAGATACCCAGTACTTC CASKAQGDSRDTQYF
. . TRBJ2-7 TRBV20-1 TGCAGTGTCAGGACTCCAGGCTCCTACGAGCAGTACTTC CSVRTPGSYEQYF
TRBD2 few TRBJ2-1 TRBV2 TGTGCCAGCATTCGGACTAGCGGGACTCATGAGCAGTTCTTC CASIRTSGTHEQFF
TRBD1 few TRBJ2-3 TRBV12-3/TRBV12-4 TGTGCCAGCAGGTGGACAGGGGATACGCAGTATTTT CASRWTGDTQYF
. . TRBJ2-7 TRBV7-9 TGTACCAACGGGGCAGGGCTGTTCTCCTACGAGCAGTACTTC CTNGAGLFSYEQYF
. . TRBJ1-1 TRBV2 TGTGCCAGCAGTGAAGGGGAAGGTTGGGGGTCGGTAGCTTTCTTT CASSEGEGWGSVAFF
. . TRBJ1-2 TRBV11-2 TGTGCCAGCAGCTCAGTAGCGACTAACTATGGCTACACCTTC CASSSVATNYGYTF
. few TRBJ1-5 TRBV12-3/TRBV12-4 TGTGCCAGCACTAAGGACCCAAATCAGCCCCAGCATTTT CASTKDPNQPQHF
. many TRBJ2-7 TRBV12-3/TRBV12-4 TGTGCCAGCACCAATCGCGACGAGCAGTACTTC CASTNRDEQYF
. few TRBJ2-4 TRBV11-2 TGTGCCAGCAGCTCGACGAAGGTTGGGTTAGCCAAAAACATTCAGTACTTC CASSSTKVGLAKNIQYF
. . TRBJ1-2 TRBV20-1 TGCAGTGCTAGGGCTGGAGGCAGGGAACTCTATGGCTACACCTTC CSARAGGRELYGYTF
TRBD1 few TRBJ1-2 TRBV28 TGTGCCAGCAGTGACAGGGTCGAGGGCTACACCTTC CASSDRVEGYTF
. few TRBJ2-1 TRBV6-2/TRBV6-3 TGTGCCAGCAGTTACGGGTCCGGGGCCTCCTACAATGAGCAGTTCTTC CASSYGSGASYNEQFF